Listed below are T cell receptor beta chains from one sample, sequenced in a study of T cells in Graves' hyperthyroidism and ophthalmopathy. TCRdb redid the calling of the multiplex PCR reads with MiXCR, one entry per CDR3 protein. The table has 300,000 to 400,000 distinct CDR3 sequences, approximately 17% seen once; the top ten hold 35% to 50%. The sequenced sample was blood. These receptors all stem from a man between 18 and 29 years old with Graves' ophthalmopathy. The CDR3 runs from the conserved cysteine through the conserved F or W. The order of the fields is clone size, J gene, D gene, V gene, CDR3 DNA, CDR3 protein. The D gene is left open where the match is weak. The size entry is marked missing in some rows and otherwise reads once, few, many or a size class.

abundance: many
j_gene: TRBJ2-1
d_gene: TRBD1
v_gene: TRBV13
CDR3nt: TGTGCCAGCAGCCCGAGACAGGGGGCAAATGAGCAGTTCTTC
CDR3aa: CASSPRQGANEQFF

abundance: many
j_gene: TRBJ1-5
d_gene: TRBD1
v_gene: TRBV24-1
CDR3nt: TGTGCCACCAGTGATTCCCCGGGACAGGGAAAGTTGTCCTTTAATCAGCCCCAGCATTTT
CDR3aa: CATSDSPGQGKLSFNQPQHF

abundance: -
j_gene: TRBJ1-1
d_gene: -
v_gene: TRBV12-3/TRBV12-4
CDR3nt: TGTGCCGGCAGGTACGGCACTGAAGCTTTCTTT
CDR3aa: CAGRYGTEAFF

abundance: few
j_gene: TRBJ1-4
d_gene: -
v_gene: TRBV5-1
CDR3nt: TGCGCCAGCAGCTTACCTCAGGGCGGGTGGGAAAAACTGTTTTTT
CDR3aa: CASSLPQGGWEKLFF

abundance: many
j_gene: TRBJ2-3
d_gene: TRBD1
v_gene: TRBV20-1
CDR3nt: TGCAGTGCTAGCGACGTATTATCGACAGGGCGAGATACGCAGTATTTT
CDR3aa: CSASDVLSTGRDTQYF

abundance: few
j_gene: TRBJ2-1
d_gene: TRBD2
v_gene: TRBV10-3
CDR3nt: TGTGCCATTACGGGGACTAGCTGGAATGAGCAGTTCTTC
CDR3aa: CAITGTSWNEQFF

abundance: -
j_gene: TRBJ1-6
d_gene: -
v_gene: TRBV5-4
CDR3nt: TGTGCCAGCAGCTTACAGGGAAGCTCCTATAATTCACCCCTCCACTTT
CDR3aa: CASSLQGSSYNSPLHF

abundance: few
j_gene: TRBJ2-3
d_gene: -
v_gene: TRBV12-3/TRBV12-4
CDR3nt: TGTGCCAGCAGGTGGGCAGATACGCAGTATTTT
CDR3aa: CASRWADTQYF

abundance: many
j_gene: TRBJ2-7
d_gene: TRBD1
v_gene: TRBV7-9
CDR3nt: TGTGCCAGCAGCTTGCAACAGGGGGCGGACGAGCAGTACTTC
CDR3aa: CASSLQQGADEQYF

abundance: few
j_gene: TRBJ2-2
d_gene: -
v_gene: TRBV6-5
CDR3nt: TGTGCCAGCAGTTACTCGAGGGCAGGCGGGGAGCTGTTTTTT
CDR3aa: CASSYSRAGGELFF

abundance: many
j_gene: TRBJ1-5
d_gene: TRBD1
v_gene: TRBV10-3
CDR3nt: TGTGCCATCAGGGGACAGATAAATCAGCCCCAGCATTTT
CDR3aa: CAIRGQINQPQHF

abundance: -
j_gene: TRBJ2-5
d_gene: -
v_gene: TRBV5-1
CDR3nt: TGCGCCAGCAGCTTGGCCAGTGCGGAGACCCAGTACTTC
CDR3aa: CASSLASAETQYF

abundance: many
j_gene: TRBJ1-6
d_gene: -
v_gene: TRBV18
CDR3nt: TGTGCCAGCTCACCACCAAGCCAGCAGGGCGCCCTCCACTTT
CDR3aa: CASSPPSQQGALHF

abundance: few
j_gene: TRBJ1-2
d_gene: -
v_gene: TRBV7-2
CDR3nt: TGTGCCAGCAGCTTAGCGTTGGGACAATTCTATGGCTACACCTTC
CDR3aa: CASSLALGQFYGYTF

abundance: many
j_gene: TRBJ2-2
d_gene: -
v_gene: TRBV10-3
CDR3nt: TGTGCCATCCAGGGACAAGACACCGGGGAGCTGTTTTTT
CDR3aa: CAIQGQDTGELFF

abundance: many
j_gene: TRBJ2-2
d_gene: TRBD1
v_gene: TRBV2
CDR3nt: TGTGCCAGCAGTGGACAGGGGGCCACCGGGGAGCTGTTTTTT
CDR3aa: CASSGQGATGELFF

abundance: many
j_gene: TRBJ1-1
d_gene: -
v_gene: TRBV11-2
CDR3nt: TGTGCCAGCAGCTTATCTTGGGTCACTGAAGCTTTCTTT
CDR3aa: CASSLSWVTEAFF

abundance: many
j_gene: TRBJ2-5
d_gene: -
v_gene: TRBV6-1
CDR3nt: TGTGCCAGCAGTCCTAGTGGGCGGGGAGAGACCCAGTACTTC
CDR3aa: CASSPSGRGETQYF

abundance: many
j_gene: TRBJ1-2
d_gene: -
v_gene: TRBV6-1
CDR3nt: TGTGCCAGCAGTGATCCCACAGAAAGATATGGAAACTATGGCTACACCTTC
CDR3aa: CASSDPTERYGNYGYTF

abundance: many
j_gene: TRBJ1-2
d_gene: TRBD1
v_gene: TRBV9
CDR3nt: TGTGCCAGCAGCGTAGCGGGACAGGGAGGTAATGGCTACACCTTC
CDR3aa: CASSVAGQGGNGYTF

abundance: -
j_gene: TRBJ1-6
d_gene: -
v_gene: TRBV2
CDR3nt: TGTGCCAGCACCTCCCGAACGGGACTTTCGAGTTCACCCTTCCACTTT
CDR3aa: CASTSRTGLSSSPFHF

abundance: many
j_gene: TRBJ1-1
d_gene: -
v_gene: TRBV20-1
CDR3nt: TGCAGTGCTAGAGATGGTGGGACTGAAGCTTTCTTT
CDR3aa: CSARDGGTEAFF

abundance: many
j_gene: TRBJ2-2
d_gene: TRBD1
v_gene: TRBV27
CDR3nt: TGTGCCAGCAGTTTCCTCGGACAGGGTCGTAGAGGCGGGGAGCTGTTTTTT
CDR3aa: CASSFLGQGRRGGELFF

abundance: -
j_gene: TRBJ1-2
d_gene: -
v_gene: TRBV11-2
CDR3nt: TGTGCCAGCAGCGCCCTGGGCTCGGGTGGCTACACCTTC
CDR3aa: CASSALGSGGYTF

abundance: few
j_gene: TRBJ1-1
d_gene: -
v_gene: TRBV4-1
CDR3nt: TGCGCCAGCAGCCAAAAAATAGCGGGGTCTGAAGCTTTCTTT
CDR3aa: CASSQKIAGSEAFF

abundance: -
j_gene: TRBJ2-1
d_gene: TRBD2
v_gene: TRBV7-9
CDR3nt: TGTGCCAGCAGCAGACGGACTAGCGGGGGGCAGGAGCAGTTCTTC
CDR3aa: CASSRRTSGGQEQFF